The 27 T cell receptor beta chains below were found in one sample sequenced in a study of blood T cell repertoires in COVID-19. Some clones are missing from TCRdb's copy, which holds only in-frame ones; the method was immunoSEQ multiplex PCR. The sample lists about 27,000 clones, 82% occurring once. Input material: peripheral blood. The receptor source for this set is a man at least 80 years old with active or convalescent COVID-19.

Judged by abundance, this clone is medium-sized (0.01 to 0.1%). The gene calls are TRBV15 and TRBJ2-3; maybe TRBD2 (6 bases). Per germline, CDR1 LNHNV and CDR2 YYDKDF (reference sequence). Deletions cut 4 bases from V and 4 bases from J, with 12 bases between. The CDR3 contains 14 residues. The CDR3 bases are TGTGCCACCAGCACTGGGGGGTCGGCAGATACGCAGTATTTT. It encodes CATSTGGSADTQYF.

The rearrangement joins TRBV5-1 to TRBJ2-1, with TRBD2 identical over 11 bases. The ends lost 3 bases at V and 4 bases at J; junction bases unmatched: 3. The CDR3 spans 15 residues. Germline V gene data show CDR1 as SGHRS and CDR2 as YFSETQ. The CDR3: CASSYTSGGYNEQFF. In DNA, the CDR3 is TGCGCCAGCAGCTACACTAGCGGGGGTTACAATGAGCAGTTCTTC.

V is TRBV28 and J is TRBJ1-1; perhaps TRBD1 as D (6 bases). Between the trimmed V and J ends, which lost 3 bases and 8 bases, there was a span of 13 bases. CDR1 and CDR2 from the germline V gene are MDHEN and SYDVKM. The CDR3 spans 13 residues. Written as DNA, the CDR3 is TGTGCCAGCAGTTTGCCCCGGGGGGCCGAAGCTTTCTTT. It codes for CASSLPRGAEAFF. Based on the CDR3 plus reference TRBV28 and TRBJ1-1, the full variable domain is DVKVTQSSRYLVKRTGEKVFLECVQDMDHENMFWYRQDPGLGLRLIYFSYDVKMKEKGDIPEGYSVSREKKERFSLILESASTNQTSMYLCASSLPRGAEAFFGQGTRLTVV.

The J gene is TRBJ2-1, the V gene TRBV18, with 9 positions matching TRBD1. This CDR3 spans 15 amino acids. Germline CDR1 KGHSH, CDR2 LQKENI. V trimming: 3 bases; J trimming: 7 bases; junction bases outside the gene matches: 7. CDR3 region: CASSPATGGANEQFF. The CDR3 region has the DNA TGTGCCAGCTCACCCGCGACAGGGGGAGCGAATGAGCAGTTCTTC.

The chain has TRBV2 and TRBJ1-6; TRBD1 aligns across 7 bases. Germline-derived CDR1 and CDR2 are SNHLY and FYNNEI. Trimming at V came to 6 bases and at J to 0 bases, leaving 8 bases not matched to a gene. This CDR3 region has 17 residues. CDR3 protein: CASRLSQGSSYNSPLHF. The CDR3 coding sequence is TGTGCCAGCAGACTATCACAGGGGAGCTCCTATAATTCACCCCTCCACTTT.

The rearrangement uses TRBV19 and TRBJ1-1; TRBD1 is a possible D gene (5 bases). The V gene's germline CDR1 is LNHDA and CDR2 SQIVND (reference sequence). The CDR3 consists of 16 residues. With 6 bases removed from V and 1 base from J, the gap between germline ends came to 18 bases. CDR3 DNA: TGTGCCAGTAGGGCGTGGGAGGGGATTGGGAACACTGAAGCTTTCTTT. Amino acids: CASRAWEGIGNTEAFF.

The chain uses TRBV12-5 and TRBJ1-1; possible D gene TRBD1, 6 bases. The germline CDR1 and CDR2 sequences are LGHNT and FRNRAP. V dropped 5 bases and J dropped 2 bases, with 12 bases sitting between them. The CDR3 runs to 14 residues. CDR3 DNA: TGTGCTAGTGGTCAAGGACAGTTTAACACTGAAGCTTTCTTT. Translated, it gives CASGQGQFNTEAFF.

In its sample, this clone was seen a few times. The CDR3 DNA sequence: TGCAGCGTGGATAGCGGGAGGGCCTACAATGAGCAGTTCTTC. It is translated as CSVDSGRAYNEQFF. The chain combines TRBV29-1 with TRBJ2-1, with TRBD2 matching over 11 bases. J gave up 2 bases and V 6 bases, and 3 bases lay outside the gene matches. CDR3 length: 14 amino acids. CDR1 is SQVTM, CDR2 ANQGSEA, per germline.

DNA of the CDR3: TGTGCCAGCACCTCTGCAGGGAGCGGGAGCTACAATGAGCAGTTCTTC. It specifies CASTSAGSGSYNEQFF. The V gene is TRBV27, the J gene TRBJ2-1; TRBD2 matches 8 bases. This CDR3 spans 16 amino acids. V gave up 7 bases and J gave up 3 bases; unmatched junction bases: 11. Germline CDR1 reads MNHEY; CDR2 reads SMNVEV (reference sequence).

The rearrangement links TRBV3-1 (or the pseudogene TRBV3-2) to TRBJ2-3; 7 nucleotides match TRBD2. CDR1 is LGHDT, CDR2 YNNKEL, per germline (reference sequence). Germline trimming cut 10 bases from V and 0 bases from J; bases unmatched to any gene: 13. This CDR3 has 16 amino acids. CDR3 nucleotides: TGTGCCACATCCCCTGCAAGCGGGGTTAGCACAGATACGCAGTATTTT. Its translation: CATSPASGVSTDTQYF.

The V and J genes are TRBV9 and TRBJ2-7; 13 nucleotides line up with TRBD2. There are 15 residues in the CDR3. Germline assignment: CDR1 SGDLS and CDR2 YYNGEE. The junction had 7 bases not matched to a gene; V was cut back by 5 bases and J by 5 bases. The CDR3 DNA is TGTGCCAGCAGGAGGGGACTAGCGGGAACAGACGAGCAGTACTTC. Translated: CASRRGLAGTDEQYF.

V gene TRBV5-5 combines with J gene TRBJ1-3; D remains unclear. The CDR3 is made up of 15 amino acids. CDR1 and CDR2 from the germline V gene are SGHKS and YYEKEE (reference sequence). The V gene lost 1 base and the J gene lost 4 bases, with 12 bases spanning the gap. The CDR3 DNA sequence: TGTGCCAGCAGCTTGTTGCCGGGGTTGGGAAACACCATATATTTT. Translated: CASSLLPGLGNTIYF.

The CDR3 reads CASRRTGTGWTEAFF. The CDR3 nucleotides are TGTGCCAGTAGGAGGACCGGGACAGGGTGGACTGAAGCTTTCTTT. The V call is TRBV19, the J call TRBJ1-1, with 9 bases aligning to TRBD1. This CDR3 has 15 amino acids. The V segment lost 6 bases and the J segment 5 bases; nucleotides outside the gene matches: 10. Germline CDR1 is LNHDA and CDR2 is SQIVND (reference sequence).

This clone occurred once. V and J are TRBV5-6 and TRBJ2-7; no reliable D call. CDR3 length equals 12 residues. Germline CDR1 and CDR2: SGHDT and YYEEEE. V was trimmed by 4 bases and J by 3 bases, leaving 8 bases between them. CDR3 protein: CASSDSYYEQYF. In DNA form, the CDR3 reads TGTGCCAGCAGCGATAGCTACTACGAGCAGTACTTC.

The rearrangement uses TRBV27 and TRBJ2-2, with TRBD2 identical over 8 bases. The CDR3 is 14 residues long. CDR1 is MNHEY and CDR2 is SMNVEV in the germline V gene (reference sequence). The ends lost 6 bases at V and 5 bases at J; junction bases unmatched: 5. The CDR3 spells CASSHTGGTGELFF. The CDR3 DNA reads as TGTGCCAGCAGCCATACGGGAGGGACCGGGGAGCTGTTTTTT.

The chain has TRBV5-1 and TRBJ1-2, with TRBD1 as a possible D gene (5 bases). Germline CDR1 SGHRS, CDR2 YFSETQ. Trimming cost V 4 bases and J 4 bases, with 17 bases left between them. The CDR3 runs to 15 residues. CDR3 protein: CASSIATGGGYGYTF. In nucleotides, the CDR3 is TGCGCCAGCAGCATCGCGACTGGGGGGGGCTATGGCTACACCTTC.

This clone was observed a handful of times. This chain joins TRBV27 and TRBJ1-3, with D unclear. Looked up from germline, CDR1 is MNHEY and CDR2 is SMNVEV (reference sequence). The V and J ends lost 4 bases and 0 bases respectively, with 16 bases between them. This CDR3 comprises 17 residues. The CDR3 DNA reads TGTGCCAGCAGTTCCGGCCCTGGGAGGAGCTCTGGAAACACCATATATTTT. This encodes CASSSGPGRSSGNTIYF.

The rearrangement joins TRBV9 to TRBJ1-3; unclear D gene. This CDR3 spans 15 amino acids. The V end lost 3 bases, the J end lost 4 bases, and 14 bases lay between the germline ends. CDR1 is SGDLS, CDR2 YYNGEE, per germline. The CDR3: CASSGSLVRGNTIYF. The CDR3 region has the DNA TGTGCCAGCAGCGGGAGCCTTGTTAGGGGAAACACCATATATTTT.

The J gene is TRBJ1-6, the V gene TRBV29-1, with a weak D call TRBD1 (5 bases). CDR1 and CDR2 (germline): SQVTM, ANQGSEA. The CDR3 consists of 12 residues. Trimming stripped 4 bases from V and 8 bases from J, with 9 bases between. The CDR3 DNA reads TGCAGCGTTGGGGGCCCTGATTCACCCCTCCACTTT. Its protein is CSVGGPDSPLHF.

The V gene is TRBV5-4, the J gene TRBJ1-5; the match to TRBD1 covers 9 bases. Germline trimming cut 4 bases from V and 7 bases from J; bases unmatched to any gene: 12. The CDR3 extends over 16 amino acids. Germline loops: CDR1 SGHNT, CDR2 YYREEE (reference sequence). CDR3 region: CASSLTQGAVSQPQHF. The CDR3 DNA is TGTGCCAGCAGCCTAACACAGGGGGCAGTAAGCCAGCCCCAGCATTTT.

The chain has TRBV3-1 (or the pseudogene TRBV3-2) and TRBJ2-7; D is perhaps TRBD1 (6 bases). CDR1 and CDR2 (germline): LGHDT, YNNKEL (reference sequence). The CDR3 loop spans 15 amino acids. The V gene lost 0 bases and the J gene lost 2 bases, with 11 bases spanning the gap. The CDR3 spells CASSQERQATYEQYF. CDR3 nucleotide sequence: TGTGCCAGCAGCCAAGAAAGACAGGCTACCTACGAGCAGTACTTC.

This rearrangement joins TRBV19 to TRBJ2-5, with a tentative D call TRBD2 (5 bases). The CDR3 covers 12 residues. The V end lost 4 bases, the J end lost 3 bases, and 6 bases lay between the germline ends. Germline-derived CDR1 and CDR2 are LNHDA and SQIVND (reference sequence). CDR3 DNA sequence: TGTGCCAGTAGTAGGGAGAAAGAGACCCAGTACTTC. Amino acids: CASSREKETQYF.

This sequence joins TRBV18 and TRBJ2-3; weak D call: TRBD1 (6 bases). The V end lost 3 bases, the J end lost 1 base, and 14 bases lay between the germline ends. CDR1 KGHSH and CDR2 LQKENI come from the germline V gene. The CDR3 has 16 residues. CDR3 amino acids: CASSPRTVFGTDTQYF. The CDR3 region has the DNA TGTGCCAGCTCACCGCGGACAGTCTTCGGCACAGATACGCAGTATTTT.

This chain's CDR3 is CASSLFGSDSGRSYEQYF. DNA of the CDR3: TGCGCCAGCAGCTTGTTTGGGTCGGACAGCGGTCGTTCCTACGAGCAGTACTTC. V and J are TRBV5-1 and TRBJ2-7; tentatively, D is TRBD1 (6 bases). The CDR3 totals 18 residues. The V end lost 1 base, the J end lost 1 base, and 21 bases lay between the germline ends. CDR1 and CDR2 from the germline V gene are SGHRS and YFSETQ.

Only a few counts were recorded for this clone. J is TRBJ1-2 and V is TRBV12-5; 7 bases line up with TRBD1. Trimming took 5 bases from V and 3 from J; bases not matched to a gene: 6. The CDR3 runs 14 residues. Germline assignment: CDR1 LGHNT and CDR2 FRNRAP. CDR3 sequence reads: CASGQRTGHYGYTF. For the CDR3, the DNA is TGTGCTAGTGGTCAACGGACAGGACACTATGGCTACACCTTC.

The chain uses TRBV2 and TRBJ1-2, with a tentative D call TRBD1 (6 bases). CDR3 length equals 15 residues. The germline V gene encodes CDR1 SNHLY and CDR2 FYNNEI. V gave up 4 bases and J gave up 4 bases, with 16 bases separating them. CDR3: CASSVSPDSPYGYTF. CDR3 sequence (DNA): TGTGCCAGCAGTGTTTCCCCGGACAGTCCCTATGGCTACACCTTC.

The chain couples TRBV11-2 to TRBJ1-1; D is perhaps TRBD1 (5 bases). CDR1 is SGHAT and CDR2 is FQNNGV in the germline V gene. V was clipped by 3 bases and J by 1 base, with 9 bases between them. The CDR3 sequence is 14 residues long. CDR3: CASSLGGTNTEAFF. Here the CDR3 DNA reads TGTGCCAGCAGCTTGGGGGGAACGAACACTGAAGCTTTCTTT.